These 25 T cell receptor beta chains were sequenced from one sample in a study of cytomegalovirus exposure and HLA in healthy donors (dated 2017 in TCRdb). Libraries were made using the immunoSEQ multiplex PCR assay. For the multiplex PCR, a mixture combining 60 forward primers for TCR Vbeta segments and 13 reverse primers for TCR Jbeta segments was used. TCRdb provides this immuneACCESS table in a form limited to in-frame rearrangements. Some clones are lacking; in checked studies, under half of them reflect an unresolved V gene, and why the rest are absent is not known. The sample's clone listing holds more than 100,000 clones. The ten most abundant clones make up approximately 3.7% of the sample. Specimen: PBMCs. The receptors stem from a man in his forties in good health and CMV-seronegative.

This chain uses TRBV19 with TRBJ1-1; 9 positions agree with TRBD1. This CDR3 contains 14 residues. J lost 2 bases, V lost 7 bases, and 5 bases had no gene match. The germline CDR1 and CDR2 sequences are LNHDA and SQIVND (reference sequence). The CDR3 DNA reads TGTGCCAGTAACTCGGGACAGGGCAACACTGAAGCTTTCTTT. Translated: CASNSGQGNTEAFF.

The chain employs TRBV10-3 and TRBJ2-2; D is possibly TRBD1 (5 bases). Trimming removed 0 bases from V and 0 bases from J, with 8 bases in between. Germline V gene lookup returns CDR1 ENHRY and CDR2 SYGVKD. This CDR3 comprises 16 residues. CDR3 protein: CAISESGPSNTGELFF. The CDR3 DNA sequence: TGTGCCATCAGTGAGTCGGGGCCGTCGAACACCGGGGAGCTGTTTTTT.

V usage is TRBV29-1 and J usage is TRBJ1-1; D gene unclear. V was trimmed by 3 bases and J by 8 bases, leaving 13 bases between them. There are 12 residues in the CDR3. The germline V gene encodes CDR1 SQVTM and CDR2 ANQGSEA. The CDR3 DNA reads TGCAGCGTTGATAGAGAGCGCCTAGAAGCTTTCTTT. Residues: CSVDRERLEAFF.

The V gene is TRBV19, the J gene TRBJ2-7; 12 bases map to TRBD1. The CDR3 is made up of 14 amino acids. The V gene's germline CDR1 is LNHDA and CDR2 SQIVND (reference sequence). With V trimmed by 8 bases and J by 6 bases, 8 bases remained unmatched. The DNA for the CDR3 is TGTGCCAGTGGTTCGGGGACAGGGGGCGTCGAGCAGTACTTC. This codes for CASGSGTGGVEQYF.

The chain joins TRBV10-2 to TRBJ2-7; D is perhaps TRBD1 (6 bases). V was cut by 6 bases and J by 1 base, with 13 bases left in between. Germline assignment: CDR1 WSHSY and CDR2 SAAADI. The CDR3 extends over 14 amino acids. The CDR3 DNA is TGCGCCAGCAGCAGGGGAATGGGATCCTACGAGCAGTACTTC. It yields the protein CASSRGMGSYEQYF.

The chain combines TRBV15 with TRBJ2-7, with D possibly matching TRBD2 (6 bases). The CDR3 is 15 residues long. Trimming left V 0 bases short and J 7 bases short, with 16 bases between. Germline-derived CDR1 and CDR2 are LNHNV and YYDKDF (reference sequence). The CDR3 reads CATSRDRQGLGEQYF. CDR3 DNA sequence: TGTGCCACCAGCAGAGACCGGCAGGGACTTGGGGAGCAGTACTTC.

CDR3 DNA sequence: TGCGCCAGCAGCCAAGATTTTAACCGGGTGACCCCCCTCCACTTT. It translates to CASSQDFNRVTPLHF. J is TRBJ1-6 and V is TRBV4-3; D not certain. Per the germline V gene, CDR1 is LGHNA and CDR2 is YSLEER. The CDR3 sequence is 15 residues long. V dropped 0 bases and J dropped 13 bases, with 16 bases sitting between them.

This chain connects TRBV2 to TRBJ1-1, with 10 bases matching TRBD1. V lost 7 bases and J lost 4; bases outside the gene matches: 9. From germline, CDR1 is SNHLY and CDR2 FYNNEI. The length of the CDR3 is 15 residues. The CDR3 nucleotides read TGTGCCAGCATGGGGACAGGGGTTCGGGGCACTGAAGCTTTCTTT. It codes for CASMGTGVRGTEAFF.

This chain connects TRBV29-1 to TRBJ1-1; the match to TRBD1 covers 9 bases. Germline CDR1 is SQVTM and CDR2 is ANQGSEA. V shed 6 bases and J 5 bases; nucleotides not matched to a gene: 7. There are 13 residues in the CDR3. This chain's CDR3 is CSVPGQGRTEAFF. The CDR3 nucleotides are TGCAGCGTCCCGGGACAGGGTAGGACTGAAGCTTTCTTT.

The chain carries TRBV5-1 and TRBJ1-1, with D possibly being TRBD1 (5 bases). The V gene's germline CDR1 is SGHRS and CDR2 YFSETQ. The CDR3 contains 14 residues. The germline V and J ends were trimmed by 2 bases and 1 base, with 9 bases remaining between them. In nucleotides, the CDR3 is TGCGCCAGCAGCTTCTTAGACAGGAACACTGAAGCTTTCTTT. This gives the protein CASSFLDRNTEAFF.

The rearrangement links TRBV7-2 to TRBJ1-2, with a weak D call TRBD1 (6 bases). Looked up from germline, CDR1 is SGHTA and CDR2 is FQGNSA. This CDR3 is built from 15 residues. Deletions cut 1 base from V and 5 bases from J, with 14 bases between. The CDR3, as DNA: TGTGCCAGCAGCTTAGTAACAGGGAAAGAGTATGGCTACACCTTC. Translating gives CASSLVTGKEYGYTF.

The CDR3 here is CASSRQGAMGQPQHF. Written as DNA, the CDR3 is TGTGCCAGCTCACGACAGGGGGCTATGGGTCAGCCCCAGCATTTT. V is TRBV18 and J is TRBJ1-5, with TRBD1 identical over 10 bases. Germline values: CDR1 KGHSH, CDR2 LQKENI. The CDR3 is made up of 15 amino acids. The ends lost 4 bases at V and 6 bases at J; junction bases unmatched: 6.

The genes are TRBV20-1 and TRBJ2-3, with a possible D match to TRBD2 (6 bases). Per the germline V gene, CDR1 is DFQATT and CDR2 is SNEGSKA (reference sequence). The V and J ends lost 8 bases and 8 bases respectively, with 14 bases between them. The CDR3 loop spans 11 amino acids. The DNA for the CDR3 is TGCAGTCCCCGTGACGGGAGTACGCAGTATTTT. The encoded protein is CSPRDGSTQYF.

J is TRBJ2-2 and V is TRBV28; D ambiguous. The CDR3 contains 15 residues. Germline V gene sequence: CDR1 MDHEN, CDR2 SYDVKM. Trimming took 7 bases from V and 1 from J, leaving 13 bases between them. The DNA of the CDR3 is TGTGCCAGCATTCTAACCCTAGAGAACACCGGGGAGCTGTTTTTT. This sequence encodes CASILTLENTGELFF.

This chain connects TRBV19 to TRBJ1-5; unclear D gene. CDR1 is LNHDA, CDR2 SQIVND, per germline (reference sequence). The CDR3 runs to 16 residues. V lost 4 bases, J lost 2 bases, and 15 bases lay in between. CDR3 region: CASSREGVGGNQPQHF. The CDR3 nucleotides are TGTGCCAGTAGTAGGGAGGGAGTTGGTGGCAATCAGCCCCAGCATTTT.

The chain uses TRBV6-6 and TRBJ1-1, with 10 bases aligning to TRBD1. The CDR3 has 15 amino acids. The trim removed 5 bases at V and 5 bases at J, leaving 8 bases unmatched. Germline assignment: CDR1 MNHNY and CDR2 SVGAGI (reference sequence). In DNA, the CDR3 is TGTGCCAGCAGTCACGGGGACAGGGGAAGGACTGAAGCTTTCTTT. Translating gives CASSHGDRGRTEAFF.

The rearrangement links TRBV19 to TRBJ2-2, with D perhaps matching TRBD2 (6 bases). V lost 3 bases and J lost 0, with 11 bases in between. CDR3 length equals 16 residues. Germline V lookup: CDR1 LNHDA, CDR2 SQIVND (reference sequence). Here the CDR3 DNA reads TGTGCCAGTAGTATCCCGGGCGGGGCGAACACCGGGGAGCTGTTTTTT. Encoded protein: CASSIPGGANTGELFF.

The rearrangement joins TRBV13 to TRBJ1-2; D gene ambiguous. From germline, CDR1 is PRHDT and CDR2 FYEKMQ (reference sequence). The CDR3 runs 12 residues. Trimming left V 5 bases short and J 8 bases short, with 12 bases between. CDR3 protein: CASSPRMEGYTF. CDR3 bases: TGTGCCAGCAGCCCCCGAATGGAGGGCTACACCTTC.

The CDR3 DNA sequence: TGTGCCAGTAGTCACCGGGGTACGGGTGGCTACACCTTC. It specifies CASSHRGTGGYTF. J is TRBJ1-2 and V is TRBV19; D gene uncertain. The CDR3 runs 13 residues. The ends were cut back, 5 bases at V and 7 bases at J, with 14 bases in the middle. Germline lookup yields CDR1 LNHDA and CDR2 SQIVND (reference sequence).

The chain is built from TRBV6-6 and TRBJ1-1; 9 bases line up with TRBD1. CDR1 is MNHNY, CDR2 SVGAGI, per germline (reference sequence). The CDR3 is 14 amino acids. The J segment lost 4 bases and the V segment lost 6 bases, leaving 6 bases of the junction unmatched. The CDR3 DNA reads TGTGCCAGCAGCCCACAGGGGGCGGCCACTGAAGCTTTCTTT. As protein: CASSPQGAATEAFF.

The chain has TRBV11-2 and TRBJ2-3, with 8 nucleotides matching TRBD2. CDR1 SGHAT and CDR2 FQNNGV come from the germline V gene. The CDR3 totals 14 residues. The V segment lost 5 bases and the J segment 10 bases; nucleotides outside the gene matches: 11. CDR3 protein: CASSPNARGGAQYF. CDR3 nucleotide sequence: TGTGCCAGCAGCCCCAACGCTCGGGGGGGCGCGCAGTATTTT.

This chain links TRBV5-5 with TRBJ2-1, with 8 bases fitting TRBD2. Germline loops: CDR1 SGHKS, CDR2 YYEKEE (reference sequence). Losses at the gene ends were 4 bases for V and 4 bases for J; bases not matched to a gene: 7. The CDR3 sequence is 15 residues long. The CDR3, as DNA: TGTGCCAGCAGCCCGTTTCCTAGCGGGTACAATGAGCAGTTCTTC. Protein: CASSPFPSGYNEQFF.

The chain carries TRBV10-3 and TRBJ1-3, with a tentative D call TRBD1 (5 bases). The germline V and J ends were trimmed by 3 bases and 2 bases, with 14 bases remaining between them. The CDR3 has 16 residues. The germline V gene encodes CDR1 ENHRY and CDR2 SYGVKD. The CDR3 DNA follows: TGTGCCATCAGTGATAGTAACCGGGGGGCTGGAAACACCATATATTTT. It codes for CAISDSNRGAGNTIYF.

The chain uses TRBV7-9 and TRBJ2-1; no definite D call. Between the trimmed V and J ends, which lost 5 bases and 0 bases, there was a span of 8 bases. Germline V gene sequence: CDR1 SEHNR, CDR2 FQNEAQ (reference sequence). The CDR3 runs to 14 residues. The CDR3 DNA sequence: TGTGCCAGCAGCCCAACGGTCTCCTACAATGAGCAGTTCTTC. It encodes CASSPTVSYNEQFF.

V usage is TRBV5-1 and J usage is TRBJ2-7, with 8 nucleotides matching TRBD1. V was clipped by 4 bases and J by 6 bases; unmatched bases: 15. This CDR3 has 16 residues. Germline V gives CDR1 SGHRS, CDR2 YFSETQ. The CDR3 reads CASSPAPGGRDGEQYF. The CDR3 DNA follows: TGCGCCAGCAGCCCCGCACCAGGGGGCAGGGACGGCGAGCAGTACTTC.